This T cell receptor (beta chain) is from a study of T cell changes during pregnancy in multiple sclerosis. Profiled with immunoSEQ multiplex PCR; TCRdb holds only in-frame clones, not every one. Seen here are around 42,000 clones, under 95% observed once, and the top ten hold about 0.8%. This clone has a handful of counts. With 4 bases removed from V and 7 bases from J, the gap between germline ends came to 14 bases. The CDR3 runs to 13 residues. CDR1 is SGHTA and CDR2 is FQGNSA in the germline V gene. The V gene is TRBV7-2, the J gene TRBJ2-7; a possible D gene is TRBD2 (6 bases). The TCR was taken from a female donor with multiple sclerosis, enrolled in a pregnancy study. Sample: CD4+ T cells from peripheral blood mononuclear cells, taken in the third trimester of pregnancy. CDR3 sequence reads: CASSSGLPGEQYF. The CDR3 DNA is TGTGCCAGCAGCTCGGGACTCCCCGGGGAGCAGTACTTC. Variable domain in full (rest from reference TRBV7-2 and TRBJ2-7): GAGVSQSPSNKVTEKGKDVELRCDPISGHTALYWYRQSLGQGLEFLIYFQGNSAPDKSGLPSDRFSAERTGGSVSTLTIQRTQQEDSAVYLCASSSGLPGEQYFGPGTRLTVT.